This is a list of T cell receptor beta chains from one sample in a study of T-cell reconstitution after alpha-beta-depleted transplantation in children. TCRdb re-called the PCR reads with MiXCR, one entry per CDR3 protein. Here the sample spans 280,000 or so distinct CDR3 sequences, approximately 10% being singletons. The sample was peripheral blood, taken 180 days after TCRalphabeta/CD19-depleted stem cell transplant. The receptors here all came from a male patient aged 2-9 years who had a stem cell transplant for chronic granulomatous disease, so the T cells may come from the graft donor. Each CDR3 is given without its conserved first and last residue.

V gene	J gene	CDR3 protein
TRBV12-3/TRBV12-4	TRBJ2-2	ASSLEMRGGELF
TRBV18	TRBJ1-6	ASSPLDRSSYNSPLH
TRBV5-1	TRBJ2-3	ASRLVSGGTQY
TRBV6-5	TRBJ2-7	ASRDLGEQY
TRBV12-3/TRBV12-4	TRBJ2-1	ACSRGLAGRQIYNEQF
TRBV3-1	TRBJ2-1	ASSQRVPGGPKDEQF
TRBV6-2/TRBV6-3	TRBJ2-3	ATGPLGAQY
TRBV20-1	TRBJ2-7	SARPLGGTAYEQY
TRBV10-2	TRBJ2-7	ASSEIAGTSGNEQY
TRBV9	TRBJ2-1	ASSVDTRDAAYNEQF
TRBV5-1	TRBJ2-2	ASSIGGHTGELF
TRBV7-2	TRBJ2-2	ASSLASLGVTPGELF
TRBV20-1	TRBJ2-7	SARDLQGNSYEQY
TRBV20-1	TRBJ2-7	SASPSKGGLRYEQY
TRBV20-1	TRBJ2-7	SARDDSLEQY
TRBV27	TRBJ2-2	ASSPGANTGELF
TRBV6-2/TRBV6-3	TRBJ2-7	ASSYSETSYEQY
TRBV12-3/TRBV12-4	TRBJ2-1	ASRPVIGPGSEQF
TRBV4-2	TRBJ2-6	ASSQEPTESSGANVLT
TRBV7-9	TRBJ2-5	ASSPGTGGVFWTQY
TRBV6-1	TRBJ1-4	ASTFHAGANEKLF
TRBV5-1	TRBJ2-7	ASSLGGNLAYEQY
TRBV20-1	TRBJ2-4	SAGTKNIQY
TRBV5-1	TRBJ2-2	ASRAAGDITGELF
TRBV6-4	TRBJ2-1	ASSGTSGSNEQF
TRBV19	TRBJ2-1	ASTSKSSYNEQF
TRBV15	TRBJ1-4	ATSREDSGGEKLF
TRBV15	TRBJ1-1	ATSRARDPPEAF
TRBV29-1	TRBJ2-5	SVEFLYQETQY
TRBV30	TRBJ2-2	AWRAGVTGELF
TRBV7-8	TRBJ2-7	ASSLWSGSPLSYEQY
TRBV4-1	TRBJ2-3	ASSQETSTDTQY
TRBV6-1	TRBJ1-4	ASSSTSGRRREKLF
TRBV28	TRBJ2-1	ASSPGTSGRARIHEQF
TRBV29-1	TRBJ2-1	SVVRRGQGEQF